Listed below are T cell receptor beta chains from one sample, sequenced in a study of T cells in Graves' hyperthyroidism and ophthalmopathy. TCRdb called the multiplex PCR reads again in MiXCR, with one record for every CDR3 protein. In the table there are around 400,000 distinct CDR3 sequences, 25% of which are singletons. Source material: blood. Receptor source: a man over 45 with Graves' hyperthyroidism. Each CDR3 is given with its conserved first and last residue. D genes are given only for firm matches. Not all rows give a size; the values are once, few, many and, for expanded clones, a class.

D | length | J | V | size | CDR3 | DNA
. | 10 | TRBJ2-3 | TRBV30 | few | CAWEGDTQYF | TGTGCCTGGGAGGGAGATACGCAGTATTTT
. | 14 | TRBJ1-1 | TRBV5-1 | few | CASSLGLKNTEAFF | TGCGCCAGCAGCTTGGGCCTGAAGAACACTGAAGCTTTCTTT
. | 14 | TRBJ2-5 | TRBV5-1 | . | CASSLSTKGETQYF | TGCGCCAGCAGCTTGTCTACGAAAGGAGAGACCCAGTACTTC
TRBD2 | 15 | TRBJ2-5 | TRBV20-1 | . | CSATLAGGPAETQYF | TGCAGTGCTACCTTAGCGGGAGGGCCCGCCGAGACCCAGTACTTC
TRBD2 | 16 | TRBJ2-7 | TRBV27 | few | CASSSERSGASYEQYF | TGTGCCAGCAGTTCAGAGAGAAGCGGGGCCTCCTACGAGCAGTACTTC
. | 13 | TRBJ1-2 | TRBV5-1 | . | CASSSPGTDTLSF | TGCGCCAGCAGCTCACCCGGGACCGATACTTTGTCCTTC
. | 15 | TRBJ2-7 | TRBV6-1 | few | CASQEQGGPSYEQYF | TGTGCCAGCCAAGAACAGGGAGGACCGAGCTACGAGCAGTACTTC
. | 15 | TRBJ2-4 | TRBV7-9 | . | CASSLALGSKNIQYF | TGTGCCAGCAGCTTAGCGTTAGGTTCCAAAAACATTCAGTACTTC
TRBD1 | 14 | TRBJ2-7 | TRBV2 | . | CASSGDRDPYEQYF | TGTGCCAGCAGTGGGGACAGGGACCCCTACGAGCAGTACTTC
TRBD2 | 19 | TRBJ2-3 | TRBV3-1 | . | CASSQRLTSGTTRTDTQYF | TGTGCCAGCAGCCAAAGGCTAACTAGCGGGACAACCCGCACAGATACGCAGTATTTT
. | 12 | TRBJ1-2 | TRBV2 | many | CASSEAWFGYTF | TGTGCCAGCAGTGAAGCCTGGTTTGGCTACACCTTC
. | 18 | TRBJ2-6 | TRBV20-1 | once | CSAIGPRGRESGANVLTF | TGCAGTGCTATAGGCCCCCGGGGGCGGGAGTCTGGGGCCAACGTCCTGACTTTC
. | 16 | TRBJ2-7 | TRBV9 | few | CASSPQTGRLGYEQYF | TGTGCCAGCAGCCCCCAGACTGGGAGGCTCGGCTACGAGCAGTACTTC
TRBD2 | 16 | TRBJ2-7 | TRBV5-6 | . | CASSHLAGLFKSEQYF | TGTGCCAGTAGCCACCTAGCGGGCTTATTTAAGAGCGAGCAGTACTTC
TRBD2 | 16 | TRBJ2-1 | TRBV6-2/TRBV6-3 | few | CASSYSKASGKYEQFF | TGTGCCAGCAGTTACTCTAAGGCTAGCGGGAAGTATGAGCAGTTCTTC
. | 17 | TRBJ1-5 | TRBV15 | . | CATSRDGVVVRNQPQHF | TGTGCCACCAGCAGAGATGGGGTGGTCGTCCGCAATCAGCCCCAGCATTTT
. | 13 | TRBJ2-7 | TRBV4-1 | . | CASSQAGHYEQYF | TGCGCCAGCAGCCAAGCCGGGCACTACGAGCAGTACTTC
TRBD2 | 14 | TRBJ2-7 | TRBV7-9 | many | CASSLTSGNKEQYF | TGTGCCAGCAGCTTAACTAGCGGGAATAAGGAGCAGTACTTC
TRBD1 | 14 | TRBJ1-1 | TRBV5-1 | many | CASSWGQGNTEAFF | TGCGCCAGCAGCTGGGGACAGGGGAACACTGAAGCTTTCTTT
TRBD1 | 13 | TRBJ2-7 | TRBV5-6 | . | CASRIGQGYEQYF | TGTGCCAGCAGAATCGGACAGGGCTACGAGCAGTACTTC
TRBD1 | 15 | TRBJ1-2 | TRBV12-3/TRBV12-4 | . | CASSLTPGTGNGYTF | TGTGCCAGCAGTTTAACCCCCGGGACAGGAAATGGCTACACCTTC
. | 14 | TRBJ1-1 | TRBV11-2 | . | CASSLAFTNTEAFF | TGTGCCAGCAGCTTAGCGTTCACTAACACTGAAGCTTTCTTT
. | 14 | TRBJ1-2 | TRBV3-1 | . | CASSSAGRRGGYTF | TGTGCCAGCAGCTCAGCGGGTAGGCGGGGTGGCTACACCTTC
. | 13 | TRBJ2-7 | TRBV27 | . | CASSSTWAEEQYF | TGTGCCAGCAGTTCCACCTGGGCGGAGGAGCAGTACTTC
. | 14 | TRBJ2-5 | TRBV6-1 | many | CASSGLRTEGTQYF | TGTGCCAGCAGTGGGTTAAGGACAGAAGGGACCCAGTACTTC
TRBD1 | 14 | TRBJ2-7 | TRBV10-3 | once | CAISPEQGAYEQYF | TGTGCCATCAGCCCGGAACAGGGGGCCTACGAGCAGTACTTC
TRBD2 | 15 | TRBJ2-1 | TRBV12-3/TRBV12-4 | many | CASIKGLAGDNEQFF | TGTGCCAGCATTAAGGGACTAGCGGGAGACAATGAGCAGTTCTTC
. | 14 | TRBJ2-7 | TRBV10-2 | . | CASIPTGDSYEQYF | TGCGCCAGCATCCCGACAGGCGATTCCTACGAGCAGTACTTC
. | 13 | TRBJ2-1 | TRBV12-3/TRBV12-4 | few | CASSPPLNNEQFF | TGTGCCAGCAGTCCCCCACTAAACAATGAGCAGTTCTTC
. | 13 | TRBJ2-3 | TRBV5-1 | many | CASSRYVTDTQYF | TGCGCCAGCAGTCGGTATGTCACAGATACGCAGTATTTT
. | 12 | TRBJ2-1 | TRBV7-3 | . | CASSPDTNERFF | TGTGCCAGCAGCCCCGACACCAATGAGCGGTTCTTC
. | 15 | TRBJ1-5 | TRBV30 | . | CAWSVLGVSNQPQHF | TGTGCCTGGAGTGTCCTAGGGGTTAGCAATCAGCCCCAGCATTTT
TRBD2 | 16 | TRBJ2-3 | TRBV20-1 | few | CSATAGRLAARDTQYF | TGCAGTGCGACCGCCGGTAGACTAGCGGCTCGAGATACGCAGTATTTT
. | 11 | TRBJ1-1 | TRBV19 | . | CASTIYTEAFF | TGTGCCAGTACAATTTACACTGAAGCTTTCTTT
TRBD2 | 17 | TRBJ2-1 | TRBV7-6 | . | CASSSSSGRAHNVEQFF | TGTGCCAGCAGCTCTTCTAGCGGGAGGGCCCACAATGTTGAGCAGTTCTTC
. | 14 | TRBJ2-7 | TRBV7-2 | few | CASSLRVSSYEQYF | TGTGCCAGCAGCCTCAGGGTCAGCTCCTACGAGCAGTACTTC
. | 13 | TRBJ1-1 | TRBV20-1 | . | CSASPFPDTEAFF | TGCAGTGCTAGCCCGTTCCCAGACACTGAAGCTTTCTTT
. | 15 | TRBJ2-3 | TRBV9 | . | CASSVHAPSTDTQYF | TGTGCCAGCAGCGTACACGCCCCTAGCACAGATACGCAGTATTTT
. | 13 | TRBJ2-7 | TRBV29-1 | few | CSVDGGRASEQYF | TGCAGCGTTGACGGGGGAAGAGCAAGCGAGCAGTACTTC
. | 14 | TRBJ2-3 | TRBV30 | few | CAWSVTQATDTQYF | TGTGCCTGGAGTGTAACGCAGGCCACAGATACGCAGTATTTT
TRBD1 | 14 | TRBJ1-1 | TRBV27 | many | CASSTGGEDTEAFF | TGTGCCAGCAGTACAGGGGGCGAGGACACTGAAGCTTTCTTT
TRBD2 | 20 | TRBJ2-5 | TRBV12-3/TRBV12-4 | many | CASSLASGTSGRGGQETQYF | TGTGCCAGCAGTTTAGCTTCCGGGACTAGCGGGAGAGGGGGTCAAGAGACCCAGTACTTC
TRBD1 | 14 | TRBJ1-1 | TRBV2 | many | CASSKDRVGTEAFF | TGTGCCAGCAGTAAGGACAGGGTGGGCACTGAAGCTTTCTTT
. | 13 | TRBJ2-1 | TRBV11-2 | few | CASSPRPGNEQFF | TGTGCCAGCAGCCCAAGACCCGGGAATGAGCAGTTCTTC
. | 12 | TRBJ2-1 | TRBV5-6 | few | CASSLEEGGQFF | TGTGCCAGCAGCTTGGAAGAGGGCGGGCAGTTCTTC
TRBD2 | 16 | TRBJ2-7 | TRBV28 | . | CASSRGLAGGGREQYF | TGTGCCAGCAGCCGAGGACTAGCGGGGGGGGGACGCGAGCAGTACTTC
. | 16 | TRBJ2-3 | TRBV20-1 | few | CSARPWGTRRTDTQYF | TGCAGTGCTAGGCCCTGGGGTACGAGGCGCACAGATACGCAGTATTTT
. | 15 | TRBJ2-6 | TRBV2 | few | CASRGVGVGANVLTF | TGTGCCAGCAGAGGAGTGGGGGTCGGGGCCAACGTCCTGACTTTC
. | 15 | TRBJ2-2 | TRBV13 | . | CASRTGAPVTGELFF | TGTGCCAGCAGGACGGGAGCCCCGGTCACCGGGGAGCTGTTTTTT